This is a list of T cell receptor beta chains from one sample in a study of cytomegalovirus exposure and HLA in healthy donors. The repertoire was sequenced with immunoSEQ multiplex PCR; TCRdb's copy has only in-frame clones and lacks some. Of approximately 280,000 clones listed, just over 85% were seen once; the top ten hold around 3.7%. The material sequenced was PBMCs. The receptors stem from a man aged 35-49 years in good health and CMV-seropositive. Both conserved end residues are part of each CDR3. The D gene is left open where the match is weak. Clone size, where shown, is once, few, many, or a class for clones that have expanded.

18	TRBV28	.	TRBJ2-6	.	CASSSGQPTLSGANVLTF	TGTGCCAGCAGTTCAGGACAGCCGACCCTCTCTGGGGCCAACGTCCTGACTTTC
17	TRBV7-9	TRBD1	TRBJ1-1	.	CASSAPGQPAPNTEAFF	TGTGCCAGCAGCGCCCCGGGACAGCCCGCTCCGAACACTGAAGCTTTCTTT
15	TRBV27	.	TRBJ2-1	.	CASLPGGASYNEQFF	TGTGCCAGTTTACCGGGGGGCGCCTCCTACAATGAGCAGTTCTTC
12	TRBV7-8	.	TRBJ2-1	.	CASSPERWEQFF	TGTGCCAGCAGCCCCGAGCGGTGGGAGCAGTTCTTC
14	TRBV27	.	TRBJ1-5	.	CASSLQGKNQPQHF	TGTGCCAGCAGTTTACAGGGAAAGAATCAGCCCCAGCATTTT
15	TRBV10-3	.	TRBJ1-5	.	CAISPGQRGNQPQHF	TGTGCCATCAGCCCCGGACAGAGGGGGAATCAGCCCCAGCATTTT
16	TRBV19	TRBD1	TRBJ2-4	.	CASSIPLGQTRNIQYF	TGTGCCAGTAGTATCCCCCTGGGACAGACACGAAACATTCAGTACTTC
15	TRBV5-1	TRBD2	TRBJ2-1	.	CASSFGLAVYNEQFF	TGCGCCAGCAGCTTTGGACTAGCGGTTTACAATGAGCAGTTCTTC
14	TRBV23-1	.	TRBJ2-7	.	CASSQPRPQDEQYF	TGCGCCAGCAGTCAACCTCGCCCCCAGGACGAGCAGTACTTC
13	TRBV19	.	TRBJ1-4	few	CASSIGRGEKLFF	TGTGCCAGTAGTATCGGCAGAGGGGAAAAACTGTTTTTT
15	TRBV5-4	.	TRBJ1-4	.	CASSQYAGDGEKLFF	TGTGCCAGCAGCCAATACGCGGGGGATGGTGAAAAACTGTTTTTT
15	TRBV9	.	TRBJ2-7	once	CASSVGGTGTYEQYF	TGTGCCAGCAGCGTAGGGGGAACGGGGACCTACGAGCAGTACTTC
18	TRBV18	.	TRBJ2-1	.	CASSPPIDRPWPYNEQFF	TGTGCCAGCTCACCACCGATAGACAGACCCTGGCCATACAATGAGCAGTTCTTC
13	TRBV10-3	TRBD1	TRBJ2-3	.	CAISRQGRDTQYF	TGTGCCATCAGTCGACAGGGACGGGATACGCAGTATTTT
13	TRBV15	.	TRBJ1-1	.	CATSPQRGIEAFF	TGTGCCACCAGCCCCCAGAGAGGGATTGAAGCTTTCTTT
16	TRBV7-8	.	TRBJ2-3	.	CASSLAVGSFADTQYF	TGTGCCAGCAGCTTAGCGGTCGGTAGTTTTGCAGATACGCAGTATTTT
16	TRBV7-9	.	TRBJ2-7	.	CASSWNPGTYSREQYF	TGTGCCAGCAGCTGGAACCCCGGGACATATTCGCGAGAGCAGTACTTC
17	TRBV4-3	.	TRBJ1-6	.	CASSQDIQGQNNSPLHF	TGCGCCAGCAGCCAAGATATCCAGGGCCAAAATAATTCACCCCTCCACTTT
11	TRBV7-9	.	TRBJ2-1	.	CASSPRYEQFF	TGTGCCAGCAGCCCCCGGTATGAGCAGTTCTTC
16	TRBV4-3	TRBD2	TRBJ2-3	once	CASSHPGGGGGDTQYF	TGCGCCAGCAGCCATCCCGGGGGGGGAGGGGGAGATACGCAGTATTTT
15	TRBV19	TRBD1	TRBJ1-1	.	CASSTRDRLNTEAFF	TGTGCCAGTAGTACCCGGGACAGACTGAACACTGAAGCTTTCTTT